Here is one T cell receptor beta chain with its context. As yet, its antigen is unknown. Per the germline V gene, CDR1 is MNHEY and CDR2 is SMNVEV (reference sequence). Deletions cut 5 bases from V and 1 base from J, with 6 bases between. This CDR3 is built from 13 residues. This sample is part of a study of neurological immune-mediated disorders. Study-wide results and limits: Expanded clones shared no CDR3 amino acid sequences across subjects, suggesting private repertoires in all groups.

TCRdb re-called the 5' RACE reads with MiXCR, one entry per CDR3 protein. Of 20,000 to 30,000 distinct CDR3 sequences in the sample, around 13% were seen once. The receptor's source is an older woman with HTLV-1-associated myelopathy (HAM/TSP). The J gene is TRBJ2-1, the V gene TRBV27; D remains unclear. The sample was PBMCs. CDR3 DNA sequence: TGTGCCAGCAGTCGGCCTTCCTACAATGAGCAGTTCTTC. Amino acid sequence: CASSRPSYNEQFF.